Each of the 32 T cell receptor beta chains below was sequenced from the same sample in a study of T cells in Graves' hyperthyroidism and ophthalmopathy. TCR beta CDR3 sequences were amplified from RNA transcripts. HTBI primers were the set used in a first-round RT-PCR of the TCR CDR3. TCRdb called the multiplex PCR reads again in MiXCR, with one record for every CDR3 protein. The sample yields 300,000 to 500,000 distinct CDR3 sequences, roughly 13% seen once. The sequenced sample consisted of blood. All receptors come from a man aged 50-60 years with Graves' ophthalmopathy.

This clonotype was recorded a few times. The V and J genes are TRBV12-3 or TRBV12-4 and TRBJ2-7, with 7 bases that match TRBD1. Trimming cost V 6 bases and J 7 bases; bases outside gene matches: 12. The CDR3 spans 14 residues. This chain's CDR3 is CASSREQGFGEQYF. In nucleotides, the CDR3 is TGTGCCAGCAGCCGAGAACAGGGGTTTGGGGAGCAGTACTTC.

The CDR3 DNA is TGTGCCAGCTCCTCAGGAGGGGCGCGGGATGAAAAACTGTTTTTT. It encodes CASSSGGARDEKLFF. The V and J genes are TRBV18 and TRBJ1-4; possibly TRBD1 for D (5 bases). The CDR3 length is 15 residues. Trimming left V 6 bases short and J 6 bases short, with 17 bases between. The germline V gene has CDR1 KGHSH and CDR2 LQKENI.

This clonotype was counted ten times or more. The chain combines TRBV4-1 with TRBJ2-1, with D hard to call. The CDR3 covers 13 residues. V dropped 2 bases and J dropped 11 bases, with 13 bases sitting between them. Germline V gene lookup returns CDR1 MGHRA and CDR2 YSYEKL. DNA for the CDR3: TGCGCCAGCAGCCAACATCAGGACGGAAAGCAGTTCTTC. Amino acid sequence: CASSQHQDGKQFF.

This clonotype has ten or more counts. No DNA is shown, since the ends of the CDR3 on it are uncertain; the CDR3 is the one TCRdb lists. The V and J genes are TRBV10-1 and TRBJ1-2. Germline-derived CDR1 and CDR2 are WNHNN and SYGVQD (reference sequence). The CDR3 sequence runs 13 residues, both termini included. The CDR3 here is CASSSSVVGGYTF.

This clonotype was seen repeatedly, ten times or more. The rearrangement links TRBV2 to TRBJ2-5, with TRBD2 matching 11 bases. Losses at the gene ends were 5 bases for V and 4 bases for J; bases not matched to a gene: 6. CDR3 length: 15 amino acids. Germline-derived CDR1 and CDR2 are SNHLY and FYNNEI. In nucleotides, the CDR3 is TGTGCCAGCAGTTCCGGGACTAGCGGATTAGAGACCCAGTACTTC. Translating it yields CASSSGTSGLETQYF.

The chain joins TRBV6-2 or TRBV6-3 to TRBJ2-7; D gene unclear. Trimming pared 9 bases from V and 1 base from J, leaving 10 bases between. CDR1 is MNHEY, CDR2 SVGEGT, per germline. CDR3 length: 12 residues. As DNA, the CDR3 is TGTGCCAGGCTAGGGAAATCCTACGAGCAGTACTTC. As protein: CARLGKSYEQYF.

This clonotype has a count of ten or more. The rearrangement uses TRBV12-3 or TRBV12-4 and TRBJ1-2; D call uncertain. The CDR3 is 15 amino acids. V lost 2 bases and J lost 3, with 13 bases in between. In nucleotides, the CDR3 is TGTGCCAGCAGTTTAATAGGAAATCTGGACTATGGCTACACCTTC. Its protein is CASSLIGNLDYGYTF.

This clonotype has more than one count but fewer than ten. A much larger clone lies one base from this, so it may be a read error. The CDR3 here is CSVGGQNTEAFF. CDR3 DNA: TGCAGCGTTGGGGGACAGAACACTGAAGCTTTCTTT. This sequence joins TRBV29-1 and TRBJ1-1, with D possibly being TRBD1 (6 bases). Trimming shortened V by 4 bases and J by 1 base, and 7 bases separated the two germline ends. Per the germline V gene, CDR1 is SQVTM and CDR2 is ANQGSEA. The CDR3 runs 12 residues.

This clonotype turned up a few times. V usage is TRBV9 and J usage is TRBJ2-1; D perhaps matches TRBD2 (5 bases). CDR3 length: 13 amino acids. The ends were cut back, 0 bases at V and 8 bases at J, with 9 bases in the middle. Germline V gene lookup returns CDR1 SGDLS and CDR2 YYNGEE. In nucleotides, the CDR3 is TGTGCCAGCAGCGTAGGTGAGGGTGATGAGCAGTTCTTC. It encodes CASSVGEGDEQFF. Combining the CDR3 with reference TRBV9 and TRBJ2-1 gives the whole variable domain DSGVTQTPKHLITATGQRVTLRCSPRSGDLSVYWYQQSLDQGLQFLIQYYNGEERAKGNILERFSAQQFPDLHSELNLSSLELGDSALYFCASSVGEGDEQFFGPGTRLTVL.

This clonotype showed up many times. The gene calls are TRBV3-1 and TRBJ1-1, with a weak D call TRBD1 (6 bases). Trimming took 1 base from V and 5 from J, leaving 11 bases between them. CDR1 is LGHDT, CDR2 YNNKEL, per germline (reference sequence). The CDR3 spans 14 residues. The CDR3 sequence: CASSQGERGTEAFF. Written as DNA, the CDR3 is TGTGCCAGCAGCCAAGGTGAAAGGGGGACTGAAGCTTTCTTT. The full variable domain, with the rest looked up from reference TRBV3-1 and TRBJ1-1, is DTAVSQTPKYLVTQMGNDKSIKCEQNLGHDTMYWYKQDSKKFLKIMFSYNNKELIINETVPNRFSPKSPDKAHLNLHINSLELGDSAVYFCASSQGERGTEAFFGQGTRLTVV.

This clonotype was recorded many times. The chain employs TRBV2 and TRBJ2-2; 7 nucleotides match TRBD2. V trimming: 3 bases; J trimming: 7 bases; junction bases outside the gene matches: 20. The CDR3 sequence is 19 residues long. From germline, CDR1 is SNHLY and CDR2 FYNNEI. Written as DNA, the CDR3 is TGTGCCAGCAGTGAGGGAGACTCGCTGAGCGGGATATATGGCGGGGAGCTGTTTTTT. Protein product: CASSEGDSLSGIYGGELFF.

The rearrangement joins TRBV5-1 to TRBJ2-7, with a possible D match to TRBD2 (6 bases). Germline V CDR1 and CDR2: SGHRS, YFSETQ. The germline V and J ends were trimmed by 5 bases and 4 bases, with 16 bases remaining between them. CDR3 length: 14 amino acids. In DNA form, the CDR3 reads TGCGCCAGCAGGTCCGTCGGGGAGGAGTACGAGCAGTACTTC. Amino acids: CASRSVGEEYEQYF.

This clonotype was detected many times. CDR3 residues: CASSPSLQGRGTDTQYF. The CDR3 DNA follows: TGTGCCAGCTCACCATCCCTACAGGGGAGAGGAACAGATACGCAGTATTTT. The chain has TRBV18 and TRBJ2-3; 7 nucleotides line up with TRBD1. J was trimmed by 3 bases and V by 2 bases; bases with no gene match: 11. The CDR3 is 17 residues long. CDR1 and CDR2 from the germline V gene are KGHSH and LQKENI.

Ten or more counts support this clonotype. The rearrangement joins TRBV3-1 to TRBJ2-7; TRBD1 matches at 7 bases. This CDR3 region has 13 residues. V lost 5 bases, J lost 6 bases, and 7 bases stayed unmatched. CDR1 LGHDT and CDR2 YNNKEL come from the germline V gene (reference sequence). The DNA for the CDR3 is TGTGCCAGCAGCGAAACCCGGGACAGCGAGCAGTACTTC. This encodes CASSETRDSEQYF.

This clonotype was seen many times. This chain uses TRBV6-1 with TRBJ2-1; TRBD2 matches at 13 bases. Germline CDR1 is MNHNS and CDR2 is SASEGT. The CDR3 is made up of 16 amino acids. Trimming at V came to 6 bases and at J to 9 bases, leaving 11 bases not matched to a gene. CDR3 residues: CASSKLAGGPRREQFF. CDR3 nucleotide sequence: TGTGCCAGCAGCAAACTAGCGGGAGGGCCTCGTCGTGAGCAGTTCTTC.

In its sample, this clonotype was seen a few times. The chain joins TRBV20-1 to TRBJ2-7, with a weak D call TRBD1 (6 bases). Germline V lookup: CDR1 DFQATT, CDR2 SNEGSKA (reference sequence). This CDR3 has 15 residues. Trimming removed 0 bases from V and 3 bases from J, with 15 bases in between. This CDR3 is CSARDIRGSSYEQYF. As DNA, the CDR3 is TGCAGTGCTAGAGATATAAGGGGGTCAAGCTACGAGCAGTACTTC.

This clonotype was picked up a small number of times. The chain joins TRBV5-1 to TRBJ1-3; D may be TRBD1 (5 bases). The V end was cut by 0 bases, the J end by 4 bases, with 14 bases between. The CDR3 length is 16 residues. Germline lookup yields CDR1 SGHRS and CDR2 YFSETQ. CDR3 nucleotide sequence: TGCGCCAGCAGCTTGGATGGAGTTTCAGGGGGAAACACCATATATTTT. Protein product: CASSLDGVSGGNTIYF.

This clonotype was counted ten times or more. This sequence joins TRBV20-1 and TRBJ2-1; D unresolved. Trimming cost V 4 bases and J 1 base, with 5 bases left between them. The CDR3 sequence is 12 residues long. Looked up from germline, CDR1 is DFQATT and CDR2 is SNEGSKA (reference sequence). The CDR3 protein is CSATLSYNEQFF. The CDR3 DNA reads TGCAGTGCTACGCTATCCTACAATGAGCAGTTCTTC.

This clonotype was detected many times. This rearrangement joins TRBV11-1 to TRBJ1-1, with D unresolved. From germline, CDR1 is SGHAT and CDR2 FQDESV (reference sequence). V was clipped by 8 bases and J by 4 bases, with 14 bases between them. CDR3 length: 13 residues. The CDR3 spells CASGVGFITEAFF. The CDR3 DNA reads TGTGCCAGCGGAGTAGGGTTTATCACTGAAGCTTTCTTT.

This clonotype was detected ten times or more. This chain connects TRBV20-1 to TRBJ2-7, with 8 bases matching TRBD2. Germline CDR1 is DFQATT and CDR2 is SNEGSKA (reference sequence). The CDR3 has 14 amino acids. Trimming removed 5 bases from V and 5 bases from J; junction bases left unmatched: 11. CDR3 region: CSALTLAGINEQYF. In DNA form, the CDR3 reads TGCAGTGCTTTAACCTTAGCGGGAATCAACGAGCAGTACTTC.

In this sample, this clonotype turned up many times. The chain couples TRBV7-8 to TRBJ2-3; the D gene is possibly TRBD2 (6 bases). V lost 5 bases and J 5 bases, leaving 23 bases between the germline ends. This CDR3 is built from 17 residues. Germline values: CDR1 SGHVS, CDR2 FQNEAQ. The CDR3 region is CASSPLVGAGLEDTQYF. The CDR3 bases are TGTGCCAGCAGCCCCCTGGTGGGCGCGGGACTCGAAGATACGCAGTATTTT.

This clonotype was picked up many times. The genes are TRBV5-1 and TRBJ2-1; 9 positions match TRBD2. The CDR3 runs 17 residues. Germline V gene lookup returns CDR1 SGHRS and CDR2 YFSETQ. J was trimmed by 5 bases and V by 9 bases; bases with no gene match: 18. CDR3 nucleotides: TGCGCCACCAAGCAGGGGCTTCGCGGGAGGGCAGACAATGAGCAGTTCTTC. Amino acids: CATKQGLRGRADNEQFF.

Many counts were recorded for this clonotype. The chain carries TRBV5-1 and TRBJ2-6; no reliable D call. The germline CDR1 and CDR2 sequences are SGHRS and YFSETQ. There are 15 residues in the CDR3. V dropped 0 bases and J dropped 4 bases, with 8 bases sitting between them. DNA of the CDR3: TGCGCCAGCAGCTTGGGTTCCGCAGGGGCCAACGTCCTGACTTTC. Translation: CASSLGSAGANVLTF. Full variable domain (outside the CDR3, taken from reference TRBV5-1 and TRBJ2-6): KAGVTQTPRYLIKTRGQQVTLSCSPISGHRSVSWYQQTPGQGLQFLFEYFSETQRNKGNFPGRFSGRQFSNSRSEMNVSTLELGDSALYLCASSLGSAGANVLTFGAGSRLTVL.

The CDR3 loop reads CASSRTRNSYEQYF. The CDR3 nucleotides are TGTGCCAGCAGCCGAACCCGGAATTCCTACGAGCAGTACTTC. The chain combines TRBV7-2 with TRBJ2-7; D remains unclear. Trimming removed 5 bases at V and 1 base at J, with 12 bases between. CDR1 SGHTA and CDR2 FQGNSA come from the germline V gene. The CDR3 runs 14 residues.

The sample holds many counts of this clonotype. V usage is TRBV15 and J usage is TRBJ1-2; D uncertain. The CDR3 totals 12 residues. CDR1 is LNHNV, CDR2 YYDKDF, per germline (reference sequence). V lost 1 base to trimming and J lost 8 bases, with 8 bases between them. The CDR3 is CATSRVTAGYTF. For the CDR3, the DNA is TGTGCCACCAGCAGAGTCACTGCCGGCTACACCTTC.

Ten or more counts support this clonotype. The V and J genes are TRBV3-1 and TRBJ2-5; 14 bases match TRBD2. Germline CDR1 LGHDT, CDR2 YNNKEL (reference sequence). The CDR3 contains 16 residues. J lost 5 bases, V lost 1 base, and 3 bases had no gene match. CDR3 nucleotides: TGTGCCAGCAGCCAAGTCGGACTAGCGGGAGGCGAGACCCAGTACTTC. As protein: CASSQVGLAGGETQYF.

This clonotype appeared many times. The J gene is TRBJ2-1, the V gene TRBV29-1, with a weak D call TRBD2 (6 bases). This CDR3 comprises 15 residues. Trimming took off 6 bases at V and 11 bases at J, with 26 bases between the two ends. Looked up from germline, CDR1 is SQVTM and CDR2 is ANQGSEA. CDR3 loop: CSVTTGGAGSGKQFF. Here the CDR3 DNA reads TGCAGCGTGACCACCGGCGGGGCAGGGTCGGGGAAGCAGTTCTTC.

This clonotype was detected only a few times. This chain joins TRBV20-1 and TRBJ2-7, with a possible D match to TRBD1 (6 bases). This CDR3 contains 15 residues. Per the germline V gene, CDR1 is DFQATT and CDR2 is SNEGSKA (reference sequence). V was clipped by 7 bases and J by 3 bases, with 22 bases between them. CDR3 sequence: CSVNRDDNYDYEQYF. The CDR3 coding sequence is TGCAGTGTCAACAGGGACGATAACTACGACTACGAGCAGTACTTC.

This clonotype was counted many times. The chain carries TRBV11-2 and TRBJ2-4, with 9 bases matching TRBD2. CDR1 is SGHAT, CDR2 FQNNGV, per germline. The CDR3 spans 14 residues. The V and J ends lost 5 bases and 8 bases, in that order; junction bases with no gene match: 7. The CDR3 sequence is CASSNSGSGDIQYF. Here the CDR3 DNA reads TGTGCCAGCAGCAATAGCGGGAGCGGGGACATTCAGTACTTC.

This clonotype was seen repeatedly, ten times or more. This chain connects TRBV13 to TRBJ2-1; 8 bases line up with TRBD1. This CDR3 region has 16 residues. In germline, CDR1 is PRHDT, CDR2 FYEKMQ (reference sequence). V shed 5 bases and J 7 bases; nucleotides not matched to a gene: 13. The CDR3 DNA reads TGTGCCAGCAGCCCTCGATGGAGACAGGGGCAAAATGAGCAGTTCTTC. This codes for CASSPRWRQGQNEQFF.

The sample holds many counts of this clonotype. The chain combines TRBV3-1 with TRBJ2-2; D is unclear. The CDR3 has 13 residues. Germline CDR1 LGHDT, CDR2 YNNKEL (reference sequence). Trimming shortened V by 0 bases and J by 5 bases, and 4 bases separated the two germline ends. The CDR3 region has the DNA TGTGCCAGCAGCCAAGATTCTACCGGGGAGCTGTTTTTT. Its protein product is CASSQDSTGELFF.

The chain links TRBV2 to TRBJ2-3; 11 bases agree with TRBD2. The CDR3 consists of 14 residues. V lost 11 bases to trimming and J lost 5 bases; unmatched junction nucleotides: 9. Germline V gene data show CDR1 as SNHLY and CDR2 as FYNNEI. Here the CDR3 DNA reads TGTGCCTCCCGAGAAGGGACTAGCGGAGATACGCAGTATTTT. It specifies CASREGTSGDTQYF.